Listed here are 20 T cell receptor beta chains from one sample, sequenced in a study of T-cell reconstitution after alpha-beta-depleted transplantation in children. Researchers prepared the TCRbeta library using unique molecular identifiers, the study reports. In TCRdb, the PCR reads were re-called with MiXCR into one record per CDR3 protein. The data show 70,000 to 100,000 distinct CDR3 sequences, roughly an eighth seen once. This specimen was PBMCs from the stem cell graft donor, taken from the stem cell graft. The receptors were gathered from a human donor who donated a stem cell graft to a child with inherited bone marrow failure.

There are many counts of this clonotype. The chain employs TRBV5-1 and TRBJ2-2; 11 nucleotides match TRBD2. CDR3 length: 14 residues. V lost 4 bases and J lost 9; bases outside the gene matches: 5. The germline gives CDR1 SGHRS, CDR2 YFSETQ. The CDR3 sequence: CASSQTSGTRELFF. CDR3 DNA: TGCGCCAGCAGCCAGACTAGCGGGACTAGGGAGCTGTTTTTT.

There are many counts of this clonotype. This rearrangement joins TRBV20-1 to TRBJ2-7; TRBD1 matches at 9 bases. CDR1 and CDR2 from the germline V gene are DFQATT and SNEGSKA (reference sequence). This CDR3 is 16 amino acids long. Unmatched junction bases numbered 7, after V lost 0 bases and J lost 1 base. The CDR3 protein is CSARDTRGQGSYEQYF. CDR3 nucleotide sequence: TGCAGTGCTAGAGATACGCGGGGACAGGGATCCTACGAGCAGTACTTC.

This clonotype was seen ten or more times. V and J are TRBV24-1 and TRBJ2-3; D is unclear. There are 15 residues in the CDR3. Between the trimmed V and J ends, which lost 7 bases and 0 bases, there was a span of 13 bases. CDR1 and CDR2 (germline): KGHDR, SFDVKD. The CDR3 DNA reads TGTGCCACCAGCACCGGGTTCGATAGCACAGATACGCAGTATTTT. This codes for CATSTGFDSTDTQYF.

This clonotype was seen a handful of times. The V gene is TRBV10-3, the J gene TRBJ2-7; 7 bases are shared with TRBD1. This CDR3 is built from 14 residues. Germline V lookup: CDR1 ENHRY, CDR2 SYGVKD. The junction had 8 bases not matched to a gene; V was cut back by 6 bases and J by 3 bases. CDR3 residues: CAIRRQGANYEQYF. The CDR3 region has the DNA TGTGCCATCAGAAGACAGGGCGCAAACTACGAGCAGTACTTC.

V is TRBV18 and J is TRBJ2-7; D possibly uses TRBD1 or TRBD2 (5 bases each). Germline V CDR1 and CDR2: KGHSH, LQKENI. CDR3 size: 13 residues. Trimming took off 5 bases at V and 4 bases at J, with 12 bases between the two ends. The CDR3 nucleotides read TGTGCCAGCTCAGGGGGTGATAGGTACGAGCAGTACTTC. Protein: CASSGGDRYEQYF.

This chain connects TRBV18 to TRBJ1-2, with D tentatively TRBD1 (5 bases). CDR1 and CDR2 (germline): KGHSH, LQKENI. The V end was cut by 1 base, the J end by 0 bases, with 9 bases between. The CDR3 extends over 15 amino acids. In DNA, the CDR3 is TGTGCCAGCTCACCACGGGGGGACTCTAACTATGGCTACACCTTC. This codes for CASSPRGDSNYGYTF.

This clonotype appeared many times. V is TRBV4-3 and J is TRBJ1-3; D gene unclear. Germline CDR1 LGHNA, CDR2 YSLEER. Trimming left V 2 bases short and J 1 base short, with 3 bases between. The CDR3 has 13 amino acids. The CDR3 here is CASSQSSGNTIYF. The CDR3 DNA follows: TGCGCCAGCAGCCAATCGTCTGGAAACACCATATATTTT.

This clonotype was observed at least ten times. The rearrangement uses TRBV10-3 and TRBJ2-1, with no clear D. This CDR3 comprises 14 residues. With 0 bases removed from V and 6 bases from J, the gap between germline ends came to 9 bases. CDR1 and CDR2 from the germline V gene are ENHRY and SYGVKD. Here the CDR3 reads CAISESRVSNEQFF. The CDR3 region has the DNA TGTGCCATCAGTGAGTCAAGGGTATCCAATGAGCAGTTCTTC.

This clonotype showed up many times. The rearrangement links TRBV7-2 to TRBJ1-4; D remains unclear. Germline V gene data show CDR1 as SGHTA and CDR2 as FQGNSA. V dropped 3 bases and J dropped 7 bases, with 9 bases sitting between them. The CDR3 contains 13 residues. The CDR3 nucleotides are TGTGCCAGCAGCTTTATGTTGGGTGAAAAACTGTTTTTT. Translation: CASSFMLGEKLFF.

This clonotype was seen at least ten times. CDR3 in DNA: TGTGCCAGTAGCCGTACCCTGGGACAGGCCGGCAATCAGCCCCAGCATTTT. Protein sequence: CASSRTLGQAGNQPQHF. The chain combines TRBV19 with TRBJ1-5; 8 bases map to TRBD1. The CDR3 has 17 residues. Per germline, CDR1 LNHDA and CDR2 SQIVND (reference sequence). V trimming: 6 bases; J trimming: 2 bases; junction bases outside the gene matches: 12.

Ten or more counts support this clonotype. This chain joins TRBV24-1 and TRBJ2-2, with 15 nucleotides matching TRBD2. The CDR3 sequence is 19 residues long. J gave up 3 bases and V 2 bases, and 6 bases lay outside the gene matches. Germline V gene lookup returns CDR1 KGHDR and CDR2 SFDVKD. The CDR3 region has the DNA TGTGCCACCAGTGATTCAGGACTAGCGGGAGGGGATTACACCGGGGAGCTGTTTTTT. As protein: CATSDSGLAGGDYTGELFF.

In the case of this clonotype: A junction boundary mismatches the germline segment, possibly from a read error. The rearrangement joins TRBV5-1 to TRBJ2-1; tentative D call: TRBD2 (6 bases). CDR3 length: 14 amino acids. The V gene's germline CDR1 is SGHRS and CDR2 YFSETQ. The CDR3 sequence is CASSGPSSYNEQFF. DNA for the CDR3: TGTGCTAGCAGCGGGCCAAGCTCCTACAATGAGCAGTTCTTC.

In its sample, this clonotype was seen a few times. The chain employs TRBV5-1 and TRBJ2-3; D is possibly TRBD2 (5 bases). Trimming took 4 bases from V and 1 from J, leaving 16 bases between them. Germline assignment: CDR1 SGHRS and CDR2 YFSETQ. CDR3 size: 16 residues. CDR3 residues: CASSRTVGLGTDTQYF. CDR3 nucleotides: TGCGCCAGCAGCCGGACTGTCGGACTCGGCACAGATACGCAGTATTTT.

This clonotype was recorded many times. This chain links TRBV12-3 or TRBV12-4 with TRBJ1-1, with 11 bases aligning to TRBD1. V shed 7 bases and J 5 bases; nucleotides not matched to a gene: 3. The CDR3 runs 13 residues. The CDR3 here is CASTGTGGTEAFF. In DNA, the CDR3 is TGTGCCAGCACCGGGACAGGGGGAACTGAAGCTTTCTTT.

There are many counts of this clonotype. This chain connects TRBV7-9 to TRBJ2-3; D not resolved. The V end lost 5 bases, the J end lost 4 bases, and 19 bases lay between the germline ends. The CDR3 length is 16 residues. CDR1 is SEHNR and CDR2 is FQNEAQ in the germline V gene (reference sequence). This CDR3 is CASSPDWAVRADTQYF. The DNA of the CDR3 is TGTGCCAGCAGCCCAGACTGGGCGGTCCGCGCAGATACGCAGTATTTT.

This clonotype was picked up a small number of times. This chain joins TRBV12-3 or TRBV12-4 and TRBJ2-5, with a weak D call TRBD2 (6 bases). Between the trimmed V and J ends, which lost 2 bases and 5 bases, there was a span of 12 bases. CDR3 length equals 14 residues. DNA for the CDR3: TGTGCCAGCAGTTTATGGGCTAGCGCCGAGACCCAGTACTTC. It translates to CASSLWASAETQYF.

The rearrangement uses TRBV2 and TRBJ2-1; 11 nucleotides align to TRBD2. From germline, CDR1 is SNHLY and CDR2 FYNNEI. This CDR3 comprises 17 residues. The CDR3 DNA is TGTACCTGCAGTCTACTAGCGGGAGTGGTATCAGGGGATGAGCAGTTCTTC. Translation gives CTCSLLAGVVSGDEQFF.

The J gene is TRBJ2-5, the V gene TRBV7-2; perhaps TRBD1 as D (5 bases). Trimming removed 3 bases from V and 5 bases from J, with 13 bases in between. The CDR3 extends over 14 amino acids. From germline, CDR1 is SGHTA and CDR2 FQGNSA. The CDR3 DNA reads as TGTGCCAGCAGCTTCCGCAGGGTAGGGGAGACCCAGTACTTC. Its translation: CASSFRRVGETQYF. The entire variable domain, with the rest obtained from reference TRBV7-2 and TRBJ2-5, is as follows: GAGVSQSPSNKVTEKGKDVELRCDPISGHTALYWYRQSLGQGLEFLIYFQGNSAPDKSGLPSDRFSAERTGGSVSTLTIQRTQQEDSAVYLCASSFRRVGETQYFGPGTRLLVL.

The V call is TRBV7-8, the J call TRBJ2-7; 10 bases match TRBD2. J lost 5 bases, V lost 1 base, and 5 bases had no gene match. There are 15 residues in the CDR3. CDR1 is SGHVS and CDR2 is FQNEAQ in the germline V gene. CDR3 coding DNA: TGTGCCAGCAGCTTAGGGTCTAGCGGGAGTCACGAGCAGTACTTC. It is translated as CASSLGSSGSHEQYF.

This clonotype was counted ten times or more. V is TRBV5-1 and J is TRBJ2-5; the D gene is possibly TRBD1 (5 bases). Deletions cut 4 bases from V and 4 bases from J, with 11 bases between. Looked up from germline, CDR1 is SGHRS and CDR2 is YFSETQ. The length of the CDR3 is 13 residues. CDR3 sequence (DNA): TGCGCCAGCAGCCCAGGGCCGGGAGAGACCCAGTACTTC. It yields the protein CASSPGPGETQYF.